Listed here is a single TCR beta chain. Its target is not known. Measured with immunoSEQ multiplex PCR; TCRdb has only the in-frame clones, and not every one. Of tens of thousands of clones listed, roughly 94% are singletons. These data belong to a study of T cells in localized non-small cell lung cancer. General study points: A median around 57 of the top 100 tumor clones appeared in adjacent lung.

Germline-derived CDR1 and CDR2 are MNHEY and SVGAGI. V was pared by 6 bases and J by 11 bases, with 19 bases between. The CDR3 totals 13 residues. The chain recombines TRBV6-5 with TRBJ1-1; TRBD1 might be the D (5 bases). This specimen was peripheral blood, taken before any cancer treatment. This clonotype was obtained from a woman aged 35-75 years with stage I lung adenocarcinoma. The CDR3 sequence is CASSFQDQGNAFF. The CDR3 DNA is TGTGCCAGCAGCTTCCAGGACCAGGGAAACGCTTTCTTT.